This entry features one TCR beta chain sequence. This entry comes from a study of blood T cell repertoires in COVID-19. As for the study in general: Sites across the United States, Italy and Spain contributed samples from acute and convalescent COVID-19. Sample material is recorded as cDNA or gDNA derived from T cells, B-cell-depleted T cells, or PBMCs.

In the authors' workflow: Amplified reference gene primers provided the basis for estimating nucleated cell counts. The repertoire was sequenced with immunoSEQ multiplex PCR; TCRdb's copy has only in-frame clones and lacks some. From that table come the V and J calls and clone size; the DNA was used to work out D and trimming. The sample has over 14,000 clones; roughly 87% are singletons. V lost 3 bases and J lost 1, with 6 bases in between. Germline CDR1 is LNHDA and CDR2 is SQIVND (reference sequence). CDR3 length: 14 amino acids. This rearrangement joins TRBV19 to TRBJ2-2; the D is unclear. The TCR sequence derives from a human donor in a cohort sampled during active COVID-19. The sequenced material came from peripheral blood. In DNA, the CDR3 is TGTGCCAGTAGTATTTATCGGAACACCGGGGAGCTGTTTTTT. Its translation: CASSIYRNTGELFF. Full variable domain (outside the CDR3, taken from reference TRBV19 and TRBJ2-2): DGGITQSPKYLFRKEGQNVTLSCEQNLNHDAMYWYRQDPGQGLRLIYYSQIVNDFQKGDIAEGYSVSREKKESFPLTVTSAQKNPTAFYLCASSIYRNTGELFFGEGSRLTVL.